This TCR beta chain was captured in a study of OX40 agonist ivuxolimab in advanced cancers. Background on the study: Patients took ivuxolimab, an agonistic anti-OX40 (CD134) antibody. General study points: Which antigen the expanded peripheral T cells recognized is unknown.

Germline V gene lookup returns CDR1 SGHVS and CDR2 FQNEAQ. The CDR3 extends over 14 amino acids. V was trimmed by 5 bases and J by 1 base, leaving 11 bases between them. Note on this clone: What it recognizes is unknown.

Sampling of blood occurred at baseline, cycle 4 day 1, and cycle 7 day 1. Data came from immunoSEQ multiplex PCR; TCRdb stores just in-frame clones and leaves some out. The sample contains 50,000 to 65,000 clones, about 89% of which appear only once. The material was CD4+ or CD8+ T cells sorted from blood, obtained in a trial of the OX40 agonist ivuxolimab. The clonotype comes from an adult with an advanced solid tumor such as melanoma, head and neck, liver or kidney cancer. J is TRBJ1-1 and V is TRBV7-8, with D maybe TRBD1 (5 bases). In nucleotides, the CDR3 is TGTGCCAGCAGCGATCAAACAGGGAACACTGAAGCTTTCTTT. As protein: CASSDQTGNTEAFF.